This T cell receptor beta chain came from a study of blood T cell repertoires in COVID-19. The method was immunoSEQ multiplex PCR; TCRdb's version includes in-frame clones alone and lacks a portion of them. The sample yields 20,000 to 25,000 clones, 80% to 90% seen once. Between the trimmed V and J ends, which lost 1 base and 3 bases, there was a span of 12 bases. Germline values: CDR1 LGHDT, CDR2 YNNKEL (reference sequence). The CDR3 extends over 15 amino acids. The sequenced sample consisted of peripheral blood. This sequence joins TRBV3-1 (or the pseudogene TRBV3-2) and TRBJ1-2; a weak D match, TRBD1 (6 bases). The clonotype comes from a woman of 80 years or more with active COVID-19. CDR3 residues: CASSQVTGLDYGYTF. In DNA, the CDR3 is TGTGCCAGCAGCCAAGTGACAGGTCTTGACTATGGCTACACCTTC.